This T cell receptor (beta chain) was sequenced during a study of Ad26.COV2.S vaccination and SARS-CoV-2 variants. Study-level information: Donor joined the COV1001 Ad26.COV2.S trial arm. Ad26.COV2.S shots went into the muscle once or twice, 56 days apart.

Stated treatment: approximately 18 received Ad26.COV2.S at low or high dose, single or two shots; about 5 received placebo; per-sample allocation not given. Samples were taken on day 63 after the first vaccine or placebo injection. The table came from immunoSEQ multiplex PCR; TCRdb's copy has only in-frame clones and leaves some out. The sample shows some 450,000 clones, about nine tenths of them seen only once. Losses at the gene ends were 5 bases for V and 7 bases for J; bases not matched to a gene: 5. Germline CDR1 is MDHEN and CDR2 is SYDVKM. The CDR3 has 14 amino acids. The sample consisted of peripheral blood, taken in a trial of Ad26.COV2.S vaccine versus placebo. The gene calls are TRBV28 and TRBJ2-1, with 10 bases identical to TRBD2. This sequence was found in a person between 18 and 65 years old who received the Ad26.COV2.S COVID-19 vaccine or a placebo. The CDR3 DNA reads TGTGCCAGCAGTGCTCTAGCGGGAGCGAATGAGCAGTTCTTC. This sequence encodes CASSALAGANEQFF.